This entry features one T cell receptor (beta chain) sequence. These data belong to a study of patients and donors after allogeneic stem cell transplantation. The germline V gene encodes CDR1 GTSNPN and CDR2 SVGIG (reference sequence). The CDR3 spans 14 residues. V shed 4 bases, J shed 3 bases, and the junction held 4 bases outside the gene matches. MiXCR was run by TCRdb on the RT-PCR reads, yielding one entry per CDR3 protein. Of about 88,000 distinct CDR3 sequences detected, around 46% appear once; the ten largest clones hold roughly 64%. The TCR sequence derives from a human donor who was either an allogeneic HSCT recipient or a stem cell or donor lymphocyte infusion donor (not recorded which). It is not recorded whose cells these are; they may come from a transplant donor. Sequenced: blood, either unsorted or a sorted T cell fraction (not recorded which). The V and J genes are TRBV30 and TRBJ2-1, with 9 bases matching TRBD2. The CDR3 sequence: CAWTSGNLYNEQFF. The CDR3 bases are TGTGCCTGGACTAGCGGGAATCTCTACAATGAGCAGTTCTTC.